Below, 24 T cell receptor beta chains from the same sample are listed, as sequenced in a study of blood T cells in healthy people across ages. The authors ran a second PCR of 7 to 11 cycles using a sample-barcoded 5' primer and a J-beta primer mix. TCRdb analysed the 5' RACE reads with MiXCR anew, one entry per CDR3 protein. The table records around 800,000 distinct CDR3 sequences, approximately 65% of them present only once. Sequenced input: blood. These receptors all come from a man aged 30-40 years in good health.

This chain joins TRBV19 and TRBJ1-2; D unclear. The V and J ends lost 2 bases and 0 bases respectively, with 10 bases between them. The germline CDR1 and CDR2 sequences are LNHDA and SQIVND (reference sequence). The CDR3 sequence is 15 residues long. CDR3 amino acids: CASSITVSPNYGYTF. The CDR3 DNA sequence: TGTGCCAGTAGTATAACTGTATCCCCTAACTATGGCTACACCTTC. The variable domain in full, completed from reference TRBV19 and TRBJ1-2, reads DGGITQSPKYLFRKEGQNVTLSCEQNLNHDAMYWYRQDPGQGLRLIYYSQIVNDFQKGDIAEGYSVSREKKESFPLTVTSAQKNPTAFYLCASSITVSPNYGYTFGSGTRLTVV.

V gene TRBV13 combines with J gene TRBJ2-1; D gene ambiguous. The CDR3 covers 13 residues. Germline assignment: CDR1 PRHDT and CDR2 FYEKMQ (reference sequence). Trimming took 5 bases from V and 6 from J, leaving 11 bases between them. Here the CDR3 DNA reads TGTGCCAGCAGCGCCTTAGCTGCCAATGAGCAGTTCTTC. This codes for CASSALAANEQFF.

The chain links TRBV20-1 to TRBJ2-2; 10 bases are shared with TRBD2. There are 16 residues in the CDR3. V was clipped by 6 bases and J by 2 bases; unmatched bases: 9. Germline loops: CDR1 DFQATT, CDR2 SNEGSKA (reference sequence). In DNA, the CDR3 is TGCAGTGCAACCATCTCTAGCGGGGGTAACACCGGGGAGCTGTTTTTT. This codes for CSATISSGGNTGELFF.

The chain uses TRBV7-2 and TRBJ2-5; D is perhaps TRBD2 (5 bases). Per germline, CDR1 SGHTA and CDR2 FQGNSA. CDR3 length: 15 residues. Trimming removed 5 bases at V and 3 bases at J, with 16 bases between. The CDR3 region has the DNA TGTGCCAGCAGCATACGGGGAAGGGTGGAAGAGACCCAGTACTTC. Protein sequence: CASSIRGRVEETQYF.

V usage is TRBV6-2 or TRBV6-3 and J usage is TRBJ2-7, with D maybe TRBD2 (6 bases). CDR3 length: 15 amino acids. Between the trimmed V and J ends, which lost 2 bases and 1 base, there was a span of 12 bases. CDR1 MNHEY and CDR2 SVGEGT come from the germline V gene. CDR3 bases: TGTGCCAGCAGTTACGTTCCTCGGGGGTCCTACGAGCAGTACTTC. Translating it yields CASSYVPRGSYEQYF.

Here the CDR3 reads CASRLDRADGKLFF. CDR3 DNA: TGTGCCAGCAGACTGGACAGGGCGGATGGAAAACTGTTTTTT. This chain links TRBV7-9 with TRBJ1-4, with 8 nucleotides matching TRBD1. The length of the CDR3 is 14 residues. Per the germline V gene, CDR1 is SEHNR and CDR2 is FQNEAQ (reference sequence). Germline trimming cut 6 bases from V and 10 bases from J; bases unmatched to any gene: 10.

The chain is built from TRBV2 and TRBJ2-5; D gene uncertain. Germline CDR1 SNHLY, CDR2 FYNNEI. Trimming shortened V by 11 bases and J by 2 bases, and 12 bases separated the two germline ends. The CDR3 has 12 residues. The CDR3 coding sequence is TGTGCCGACAATGGGGTTCAAGAGACCCAGTACTTC. Encoded protein: CADNGVQETQYF. The full variable domain, in which reference TRBV2 and TRBJ2-5 provide the parts outside the CDR3, is EPEVTQTPSHQVTQMGQEVILRCVPISNHLYFYWYRQILGQKVEFLVSFYNNEISEKSEIFDDQFSVERPDGSNFTLKIRSTKLEDSAMYFCADNGVQETQYFGPGTRLLVL.

The V and J genes are TRBV27 and TRBJ2-7, with 9 bases lining up with TRBD1. The CDR3 length is 16 residues. The J segment lost 0 bases and the V segment lost 6 bases, leaving 9 bases of the junction unmatched. Germline V gives CDR1 MNHEY, CDR2 SMNVEV (reference sequence). Here the CDR3 DNA reads TGTGCCAGCAGAATAACAGGGACAGGGATCTCCTACGAGCAGTACTTC. Translating gives CASRITGTGISYEQYF.

The rearrangement joins TRBV20-1 to TRBJ1-2, with D perhaps matching TRBD1 (6 bases). CDR1 is DFQATT and CDR2 is SNEGSKA in the germline V gene (reference sequence). The length of the CDR3 is 15 residues. Trimming removed 0 bases at V and 2 bases at J, with 13 bases between. The CDR3 nucleotides read TGCAGTGCTAGAGATCGGGGAGGGGGAAACTATGGCTACACCTTC. It specifies CSARDRGGGNYGYTF.

V usage is TRBV7-6 and J usage is TRBJ1-5, with D hard to call. The CDR3 loop spans 14 amino acids. Trimming took off 4 bases at V and 0 bases at J, with 7 bases between the two ends. The germline V gene encodes CDR1 SGHVS and CDR2 FNYEAQ. CDR3 residues: CASSSADSNQPQHF. CDR3 DNA: TGTGCCAGCAGCTCCGCGGATAGCAATCAGCCCCAGCATTTT.

The chain employs TRBV2 and TRBJ2-3; D call uncertain. Germline CDR1 is SNHLY and CDR2 is FYNNEI. The CDR3 sequence is 16 residues long. V lost 7 bases to trimming and J lost 0 bases, with 17 bases between them. The CDR3 reads CASTADAVISTDTQYF. The CDR3, as DNA: TGTGCCAGCACTGCGGACGCCGTTATAAGCACAGATACGCAGTATTTT.

V usage is TRBV3-1 and J usage is TRBJ1-2; D not resolved. This CDR3 is built from 14 residues. CDR1 is LGHDT and CDR2 is YNNKEL in the germline V gene (reference sequence). The germline V and J ends were trimmed by 4 bases and 4 bases, with 13 bases remaining between them. The CDR3: CASSLIGRGYGYTF. CDR3 nucleotide sequence: TGTGCCAGCAGCCTCATAGGAAGAGGCTATGGCTACACCTTC. The full variable domain, its missing parts supplied by reference TRBV3-1 and TRBJ1-2, is DTAVSQTPKYLVTQMGNDKSIKCEQNLGHDTMYWYKQDSKKFLKIMFSYNNKELIINETVPNRFSPKSPDKAHLNLHINSLELGDSAVYFCASSLIGRGYGYTFGSGTRLTVV.

The chain combines TRBV5-1 with TRBJ2-5; 10 bases are a match to TRBD1. V lost 1 base to trimming and J lost 5 bases; unmatched junction nucleotides: 8. The V gene's germline CDR1 is SGHRS and CDR2 YFSETQ. This CDR3 contains 16 residues. Here the CDR3 reads CASSLTGTGVVETQYF. CDR3 DNA sequence: TGCGCCAGCAGCTTGACCGGGACAGGGGTTGTGGAGACCCAGTACTTC.

The chain combines TRBV27 with TRBJ1-4; 9 nucleotides agree with TRBD1. This CDR3 has 18 amino acids. With 5 bases clipped from V and 5 bases from J, the junction kept 15 bases outside the gene matches. Germline V gene data show CDR1 as MNHEY and CDR2 as SMNVEV (reference sequence). The CDR3 protein is CASSPGTGWQQRNEKLFF. CDR3 sequence (DNA): TGTGCCAGCAGTCCAGGGACAGGGTGGCAGCAGAGGAATGAAAAACTGTTTTTT.

This chain uses TRBV20-1 with TRBJ2-3; perhaps TRBD1 as D (6 bases). Germline loops: CDR1 DFQATT, CDR2 SNEGSKA (reference sequence). Trimming left V 7 bases short and J 1 base short, with 12 bases between. The CDR3 has 13 amino acids. The chain's CDR3 is CSGETGRTDTQYF. CDR3 nucleotides: TGCAGTGGGGAAACAGGGCGCACAGATACGCAGTATTTT.

J is TRBJ1-1 and V is TRBV12-3 or TRBV12-4; TRBD1 aligns across 7 bases. After removal of 2 bases from V and 0 bases from J, the junction contained 6 bases not matched to a gene. The CDR3 consists of 16 residues. CDR3 loop: CASSLRQGGLNTEAFF. The DNA of the CDR3 is TGTGCCAGCAGTTTAAGGCAGGGGGGCCTGAACACTGAAGCTTTCTTT.

Only a few counts were recorded for this clonotype. V is TRBV5-1 and J is TRBJ2-7; a possible D gene is TRBD1 (6 bases). Trimming took 2 bases from V and 3 from J, leaving 18 bases between them. The germline V gene encodes CDR1 SGHRS and CDR2 YFSETQ. The CDR3 consists of 16 residues. This CDR3 is CASSLTSQTGRYEQYF. The CDR3 region has the DNA TGCGCCAGCAGCTTAACCTCACAGACAGGTCGCTACGAGCAGTACTTC.

The genes are TRBV20-1 and TRBJ1-2, with D perhaps matching TRBD1 (5 bases). Germline CDR1 DFQATT, CDR2 SNEGSKA (reference sequence). The V and J ends lost 8 bases and 8 bases respectively, with 9 bases between them. The CDR3 is made up of 9 amino acids. CDR3 sequence: CSLQGGYTF. The CDR3 region has the DNA TGCAGTCTCCAGGGCGGCTACACCTTC.

The chain combines TRBV6-6 with TRBJ1-6, with D possibly TRBD1 on 5 matching bases. V shed 7 bases and J shed 10 bases, with 14 bases lying between them. The CDR3 is 13 amino acids. CDR1 and CDR2 from the germline V gene are MNHNY and SVGAGI (reference sequence). The CDR3 is CASTRGARSPLHF. CDR3 sequence (DNA): TGTGCCAGCACCCGAGGGGCAAGATCACCCCTCCACTTT.

The J gene is TRBJ2-3, the V gene TRBV20-1; D is possibly TRBD1 (6 bases). In germline, CDR1 is DFQATT, CDR2 SNEGSKA (reference sequence). The CDR3 covers 15 residues. With 5 bases removed from V and 0 bases from J, the gap between germline ends came to 15 bases. This chain's CDR3 is CSAGLGDTSTDTQYF. DNA of the CDR3: TGCAGTGCTGGCCTGGGGGACACGAGCACAGATACGCAGTATTTT.

This clonotype was detected only a few times. This chain joins TRBV4-3 and TRBJ2-7; D perhaps matches TRBD1 (5 bases). V lost 0 bases to trimming and J lost 6 bases, with 9 bases between them. The CDR3 totals 13 residues. Germline V CDR1 and CDR2: LGHNA, YSLEER. CDR3 sequence reads: CASSQDRVREQYF. CDR3 bases: TGCGCCAGCAGCCAAGACAGGGTCCGCGAGCAGTACTTC.

This clonotype was observed a few times. The J gene is TRBJ2-5, the V gene TRBV4-3, with TRBD2 matching over 8 bases. The V and J ends lost 4 bases and 4 bases, in that order; junction bases with no gene match: 8. Looked up from germline, CDR1 is LGHNA and CDR2 is YSLEER. This CDR3 spans 15 amino acids. The CDR3, as DNA: TGCGCCAGCAGCCTCCTCCGGGCGGGGGGAGAGACCCAGTACTTC. This codes for CASSLLRAGGETQYF.

This clonotype turned up a few times. The V gene is TRBV30, the J gene TRBJ2-4; D might be TRBD1 (5 bases). Germline V gene data show CDR1 as GTSNPN and CDR2 as SVGIG (reference sequence). Between the trimmed V and J ends, which lost 4 bases and 2 bases, there was a span of 6 bases. The CDR3 is 12 amino acids. The CDR3 loop is CAWTGSKNIQYF. CDR3 in DNA: TGTGCCTGGACAGGGTCCAAAAACATTCAGTACTTC.

This chain uses TRBV20-1 with TRBJ2-1; 8 bases are shared with TRBD2. This CDR3 comprises 16 residues. Germline CDR1 reads DFQATT; CDR2 reads SNEGSKA (reference sequence). V was pared by 3 bases and J by 9 bases, with 16 bases of the junction left unmatched. This chain's CDR3 is CSASWASGRTLREQFF. DNA for the CDR3: TGCAGTGCTAGTTGGGCTAGCGGGCGCACTCTTCGTGAGCAGTTCTTC.